Each of the 27 T cell receptor beta chains below was sequenced from the same sample in a study of shared clonotypes between healthy human individuals. Naive CD8 cells were CD45RO-negative, positively selected for CCR7, excluding terminally differentiated effector memory CD45RA+ cells. Data came from immunoSEQ multiplex PCR; TCRdb stores just in-frame clones and leaves some out. The sample has about 2 million clones, about 95% seen once. The sequencing sample was made of naive CD8+ T cells sorted from blood. The receptors were gathered from a man between 18 and 29 years old in good health.

The V call is TRBV6-5, the J call TRBJ1-6; 7 bases are a match to TRBD1. The junction had 11 bases not matched to a gene; V was cut back by 2 bases and J by 19 bases. Germline loops: CDR1 MNHEY, CDR2 SVGAGI. The CDR3 is 13 amino acids. CDR3 bases: TGTGCCAGCAGTTACGGACAGGAAAGCTTTCCTCACTTT. Protein product: CASSYGQESFPHF.

J is TRBJ1-2 and V is TRBV29-1; D remains unclear. The CDR3 covers 12 residues. The germline V and J ends were trimmed by 6 bases and 4 bases, with 12 bases remaining between them. Germline-derived CDR1 and CDR2 are SQVTM and ANQGSEA. This chain's CDR3 is CSVDQTLYGYTF. The CDR3 coding sequence is TGCAGCGTCGATCAGACCCTCTATGGCTACACCTTC.

The chain couples TRBV27 to TRBJ1-5; no clear D gene. The CDR3 has 14 amino acids. Between the trimmed V and J ends, which lost 2 bases and 1 base, there was a span of 6 bases. The germline gives CDR1 MNHEY, CDR2 SMNVEV (reference sequence). This CDR3 reads CASSLHESNQPQHF. The DNA for the CDR3 is TGTGCCAGCAGTTTACATGAGAGCAATCAGCCCCAGCATTTT.

The chain has TRBV29-1 and TRBJ2-3; 9 bases match TRBD1. J was trimmed by 6 bases and V by 7 bases; bases with no gene match: 11. This CDR3 has 14 residues. The germline gives CDR1 SQVTM, CDR2 ANQGSEA. CDR3 coding DNA: TGCAGCGCATGGGACAGGGAGACAGGGGATACGCAGTATTTT. Residues: CSAWDRETGDTQYF.

This chain connects TRBV27 to TRBJ2-5, with D perhaps being TRBD1 or TRBD2 (6 bases each). Trimming cost V 7 bases and J 5 bases, with 20 bases left between them. This CDR3 is 15 amino acids long. Germline lookup yields CDR1 MNHEY and CDR2 SMNVEV (reference sequence). Written as DNA, the CDR3 is TGTGCCAGCACCGAAGAACAGGGAGGTGGGGAGACCCAGTACTTC. Translating gives CASTEEQGGGETQYF.

J is TRBJ2-7 and V is TRBV10-2, with TRBD1 matching 7 bases. This CDR3 has 17 residues. The V gene's germline CDR1 is WSHSY and CDR2 SAAADI. J lost 0 bases, V lost 2 bases, and 10 bases had no gene match. Here the CDR3 DNA reads TGCGCCAGCAGTGAGCCGCTAATGGCAGGGGGCTCCTACGAGCAGTACTTC. Translating it yields CASSEPLMAGGSYEQYF.

This clone was seen once. The chain employs TRBV5-1 and TRBJ2-1, with unresolved D. The germline CDR1 and CDR2 sequences are SGHRS and YFSETQ. This CDR3 comprises 16 residues. The V end lost 0 bases, the J end lost 2 bases, and 12 bases lay between the germline ends. The DNA of the CDR3 is TGCGCCAGCAGCTTGGATTGGAATCCAGCCTACAATGAGCAGTTCTTC. Its translation: CASSLDWNPAYNEQFF.

J is TRBJ2-1 and V is TRBV2; 8 nucleotides line up with TRBD2. Germline trimming cut 10 bases from V and 0 bases from J; bases unmatched to any gene: 5. CDR1 is SNHLY, CDR2 FYNNEI, per germline. The CDR3 consists of 14 residues. The CDR3 reads CATTGGGSYNEQFF. CDR3 DNA sequence: TGTGCCACCACGGGGGGGGGCTCCTACAATGAGCAGTTCTTC. The variable domain in full, with the rest retrieved from reference TRBV2 and TRBJ2-1, is EPEVTQTPSHQVTQMGQEVILRCVPISNHLYFYWYRQILGQKVEFLVSFYNNEISEKSEIFDDQFSVERPDGSNFTLKIRSTKLEDSAMYFCATTGGGSYNEQFFGPGTRLTVL.

The chain combines TRBV6-6 with TRBJ2-1; 8 bases fit TRBD1. The CDR3 is 15 amino acids. Germline V gene data show CDR1 as MNHNY and CDR2 as SVGAGI (reference sequence). J was trimmed by 8 bases and V by 6 bases; bases with no gene match: 12. The chain's CDR3 is CASSWGTGGRDEQFF. Here the CDR3 DNA reads TGTGCCAGCAGCTGGGGAACAGGGGGAAGGGATGAGCAGTTCTTC.

The chain joins TRBV6-6 to TRBJ1-1, with a possible D match to TRBD1 (5 bases). The CDR3 spans 14 residues. Germline V gene data show CDR1 as MNHNY and CDR2 as SVGAGI (reference sequence). The V and J ends lost 6 bases and 1 base respectively, with 12 bases between them. The CDR3 sequence is CASSPGDGNTEAFF. CDR3 DNA: TGTGCCAGCAGCCCCGGGGACGGGAACACTGAAGCTTTCTTT.

Details on this clone: In the same sample, other DNA sequences code for this CDR3. The V call is TRBV9, the J call TRBJ2-1; D may match TRBD1 or TRBD2 (5 bases each). Trimming took off 2 bases at V and 7 bases at J, with 7 bases between the two ends. CDR3 length: 12 amino acids. Germline assignment: CDR1 SGDLS and CDR2 YYNGEE. The DNA for the CDR3 is TGTGCCAGCAGCGTGTGGGGGAATGAGCAGTTCTTC. Translated: CASSVWGNEQFF. Together with reference TRBV9 and TRBJ2-1, the CDR3 gives the full variable domain: DSGVTQTPKHLITATGQRVTLRCSPRSGDLSVYWYQQSLDQGLQFLIQYYNGEERAKGNILERFSAQQFPDLHSELNLSSLELGDSALYFCASSVWGNEQFFGPGTRLTVL.

This chain uses TRBV19 with TRBJ1-5, with 7 bases lining up with TRBD1. Germline trimming cut 3 bases from V and 2 bases from J; bases unmatched to any gene: 4. The germline gives CDR1 LNHDA, CDR2 SQIVND (reference sequence). CDR3 size: 15 residues. The CDR3 sequence: CASSISRGGNQPQHF. CDR3 bases: TGTGCCAGTAGTATTAGCAGGGGGGGCAATCAGCCCCAGCATTTT.

This rearrangement joins TRBV19 to TRBJ1-2, with 8 nucleotides matching TRBD1. Per germline, CDR1 LNHDA and CDR2 SQIVND (reference sequence). V shed 11 bases, J shed 7 bases, and the junction held 9 bases outside the gene matches. The CDR3 has 12 residues. CDR3 loop: CAGSDRAGGYTF. In nucleotides, the CDR3 is TGTGCCGGGTCGGACAGGGCCGGTGGCTACACCTTC.

This sequence joins TRBV5-6 and TRBJ2-2; D perhaps matches TRBD1 (6 bases). The germline CDR1 and CDR2 sequences are SGHDT and YYEEEE. This CDR3 region has 17 residues. The germline V and J ends were trimmed by 3 bases and 1 base, with 16 bases remaining between them. This CDR3 reads CASSWLLATGNTGELFF. The CDR3 coding sequence is TGTGCCAGCAGCTGGCTATTAGCGACAGGGAACACCGGGGAGCTGTTTTTT.

CDR3 region: CASATGGNNEKLFF. DNA for the CDR3: TGTGCCAGCGCTACGGGGGGGAATAATGAAAAACTGTTTTTT. V and J are TRBV7-6 and TRBJ1-4, with a possible D match to TRBD1 (5 bases). CDR3 length: 14 residues. Trimming shortened V by 8 bases and J by 4 bases, and 14 bases separated the two germline ends. Germline V gene data show CDR1 as SGHVS and CDR2 as FNYEAQ.

A single count supports this clone. The sample holds other DNA sequences that translate to the same CDR3. The chain uses TRBV4-3 and TRBJ2-7; 9 bases line up with TRBD2. In germline, CDR1 is LGHNA, CDR2 YSLEER. The ends lost 3 bases at V and 0 bases at J; junction bases unmatched: 6. The CDR3 is made up of 16 amino acids. CDR3 protein: CASSQETSGSSYEQYF. CDR3 DNA: TGCGCCAGCAGCCAGGAGACTAGCGGAAGCTCCTACGAGCAGTACTTC.

The chain recombines TRBV21-1 with TRBJ2-7; the table's TRBD2 call for D was not verified on the DNA. TRBV21-1 represents a pseudogene. The CDR3 is 19 residues long. CDR3 amino acids: CASSKALRGLPPPAYEQYF. The CDR3 DNA is TGTGCCAGCAGCAAAGCGCTACGGGGTTTACCCCCACCTGCCTACGAGCAGTACTTC.

The V gene is TRBV13, the J gene TRBJ2-5; the D gene is possibly TRBD2 (6 bases). Germline values: CDR1 PRHDT, CDR2 FYEKMQ (reference sequence). The CDR3 extends over 14 amino acids. V was cut by 5 bases and J by 7 bases, with 17 bases left in between. The CDR3 sequence: CASSPGTGFGTQYF. The CDR3 nucleotides are TGTGCCAGCAGCCCAGGGACTGGGTTCGGGACCCAGTACTTC.

DNA of the CDR3: TGTGCCAGCAGTGGGACCGGGACAGGGAACACTGAAGCTTTCTTT. Protein: CASSGTGTGNTEAFF. The chain couples TRBV27 to TRBJ1-1, with 8 positions matching TRBD1. This CDR3 comprises 15 residues. Germline V lookup: CDR1 MNHEY, CDR2 SMNVEV (reference sequence). V dropped 5 bases and J dropped 1; count of bases not matched to a gene: 6.

The CDR3 nucleotides read TGTGCCAGCAGCTTAACAGGGGGCTACGAGCAGTACTTC. Encoded protein: CASSLTGGYEQYF. V gene TRBV7-6 combines with J gene TRBJ2-7; 8 nucleotides match TRBD1. In germline, CDR1 is SGHVS, CDR2 FNYEAQ. The CDR3 extends over 13 amino acids. The J segment lost 3 bases and the V segment lost 2 bases, leaving 0 bases of the junction unmatched.

The rearrangement joins TRBV7-6 to TRBJ2-2, with D tentatively TRBD2 (6 bases). The ends were cut back, 4 bases at V and 3 bases at J, with 9 bases in the middle. Looked up from germline, CDR1 is SGHVS and CDR2 is FNYEAQ. The length of the CDR3 is 14 residues. In DNA, the CDR3 is TGTGCCAGCAGCTCACTAGCTTACACCGGGGAGCTGTTTTTT. This gives the protein CASSSLAYTGELFF.

The V and J genes are TRBV13 and TRBJ2-1, with 8 bases matching TRBD2. This CDR3 spans 16 amino acids. V shed 5 bases, J shed 3 bases, and the junction held 9 bases outside the gene matches. Germline V gives CDR1 PRHDT, CDR2 FYEKMQ (reference sequence). CDR3 in DNA: TGTGCCAGCAGCGAACCGGGACTAGGGGGCTACAATGAGCAGTTCTTC. Amino acids: CASSEPGLGGYNEQFF.

With respect to this clone: Other DNA sequences within the sample encode an identical CDR3. J is TRBJ1-2 and V is TRBV7-2; 8 nucleotides agree with TRBD1. The CDR3 spans 14 residues. The germline gives CDR1 SGHTA, CDR2 FQGNSA. The J segment lost 2 bases and the V segment lost 5 bases, leaving 4 bases of the junction unmatched. The CDR3 loop reads CASSPDRGNYGYTF. In DNA form, the CDR3 reads TGTGCCAGCAGCCCCGACAGGGGAAACTATGGCTACACCTTC.

The table lists this clone with a count of one. This chain uses TRBV6-6 with TRBJ1-5; TRBD1 is a possible D gene (5 bases). The CDR3 totals 16 residues. Germline V gives CDR1 MNHNY, CDR2 SVGAGI (reference sequence). Trimming stripped 0 bases from V and 5 bases from J, with 14 bases between. The CDR3 sequence is CASSYSRAGFDQPQHF. In nucleotides, the CDR3 is TGTGCCAGCAGTTACTCAAGGGCAGGGTTCGATCAGCCCCAGCATTTT.

This chain joins TRBV14 and TRBJ2-3; TRBD1 might be the D (6 bases). Trimming removed 0 bases at V and 6 bases at J, with 7 bases between. The CDR3 totals 13 residues. Germline-derived CDR1 and CDR2 are SGHDN and FVKESK. This CDR3 is CASSQEGADTQYF. In nucleotides, the CDR3 is TGTGCCAGCAGCCAAGAGGGGGCCGATACGCAGTATTTT.

The chain links TRBV9 to TRBJ1-1; D remains ambiguous. V was pared by 0 bases and J by 6 bases, with 15 bases between. The CDR3 runs to 15 residues. Germline assignment: CDR1 SGDLS and CDR2 YYNGEE. In nucleotides, the CDR3 is TGTGCCAGCAGCGTAGCTCCAGGACTTTTATCTGAAGCTTTCTTT. Translating it yields CASSVAPGLLSEAFF.

This chain links TRBV10-1 with TRBJ2-1, with D possibly being TRBD1 or TRBD2 (5 bases each). Germline V gives CDR1 WNHNN, CDR2 SYGVQD (reference sequence). Trimming took 4 bases from V and 3 from J, leaving 10 bases between them. The length of the CDR3 is 14 residues. Here the CDR3 DNA reads TGCGCCAGCAGTGTCAGGGCGGGCTACAATGAGCAGTTCTTC. Protein product: CASSVRAGYNEQFF.